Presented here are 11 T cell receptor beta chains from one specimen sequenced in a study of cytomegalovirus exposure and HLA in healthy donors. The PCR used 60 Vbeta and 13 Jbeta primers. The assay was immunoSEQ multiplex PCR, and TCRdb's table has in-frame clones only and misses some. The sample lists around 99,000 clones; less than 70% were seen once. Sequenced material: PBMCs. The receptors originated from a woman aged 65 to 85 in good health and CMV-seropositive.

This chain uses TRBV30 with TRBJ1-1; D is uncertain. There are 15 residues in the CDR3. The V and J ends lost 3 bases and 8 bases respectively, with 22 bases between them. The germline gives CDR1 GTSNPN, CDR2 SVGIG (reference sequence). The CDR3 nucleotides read TGTGCCTGGAGCGAGAATATAGCGGGGAGCCTCGAAGCTTTCTTT. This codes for CAWSENIAGSLEAFF.

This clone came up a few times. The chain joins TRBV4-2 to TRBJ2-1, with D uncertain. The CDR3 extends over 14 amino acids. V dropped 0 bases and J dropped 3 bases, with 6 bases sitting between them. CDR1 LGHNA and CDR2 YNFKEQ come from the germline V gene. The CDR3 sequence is CASSQDSIYNEQFF. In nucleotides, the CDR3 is TGTGCCAGCAGCCAAGACAGTATCTACAATGAGCAGTTCTTC.

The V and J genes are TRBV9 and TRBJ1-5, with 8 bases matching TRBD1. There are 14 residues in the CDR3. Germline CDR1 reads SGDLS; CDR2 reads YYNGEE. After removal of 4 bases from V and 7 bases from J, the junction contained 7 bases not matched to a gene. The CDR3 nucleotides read TGTGCCAGCAGCCTCGGACAGGGTGGACAGCCCCAGCATTTT. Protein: CASSLGQGGQPQHF.

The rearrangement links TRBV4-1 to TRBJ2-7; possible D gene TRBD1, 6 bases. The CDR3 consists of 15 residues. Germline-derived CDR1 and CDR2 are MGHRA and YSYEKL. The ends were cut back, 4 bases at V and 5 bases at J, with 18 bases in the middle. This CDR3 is CASSPTGQLRDEQYF. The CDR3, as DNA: TGCGCCAGCAGCCCTACCGGACAGTTACGCGACGAGCAGTACTTC.

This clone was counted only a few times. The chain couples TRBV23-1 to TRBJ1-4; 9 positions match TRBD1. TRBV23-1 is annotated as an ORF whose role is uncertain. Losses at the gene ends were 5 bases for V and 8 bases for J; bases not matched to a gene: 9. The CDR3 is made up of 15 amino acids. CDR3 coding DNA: TGCGCCAGCAGTACCGGGACAGGGCAAAACGAAAAACTGTTTTTT. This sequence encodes CASSTGTGQNEKLFF.

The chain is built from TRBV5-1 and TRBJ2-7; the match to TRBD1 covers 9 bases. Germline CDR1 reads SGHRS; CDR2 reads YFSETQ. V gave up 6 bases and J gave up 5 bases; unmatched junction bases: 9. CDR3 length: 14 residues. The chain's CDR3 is CASKSQGATHEQYF. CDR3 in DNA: TGCGCCAGCAAATCACAGGGGGCTACCCACGAGCAGTACTTC.

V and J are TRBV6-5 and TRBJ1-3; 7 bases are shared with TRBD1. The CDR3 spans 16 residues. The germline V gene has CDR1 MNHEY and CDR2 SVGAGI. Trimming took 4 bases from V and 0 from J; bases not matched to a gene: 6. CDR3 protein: CASSLGGQISGNTIYF. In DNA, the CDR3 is TGTGCCAGCAGTTTAGGGGGACAGATCTCTGGAAACACCATATATTTT.

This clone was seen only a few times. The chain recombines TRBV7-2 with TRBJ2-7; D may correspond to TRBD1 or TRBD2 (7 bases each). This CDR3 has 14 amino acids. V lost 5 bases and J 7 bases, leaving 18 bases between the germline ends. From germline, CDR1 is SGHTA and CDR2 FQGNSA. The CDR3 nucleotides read TGTGCCAGCAGCCTAGGGGGCGGGGGACGTGAGCAGTACTTC. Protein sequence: CASSLGGGGREQYF.

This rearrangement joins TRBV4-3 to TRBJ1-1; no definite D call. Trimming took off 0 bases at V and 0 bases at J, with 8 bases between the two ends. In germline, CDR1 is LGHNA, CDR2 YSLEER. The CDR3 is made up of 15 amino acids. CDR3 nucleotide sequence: TGCGCCAGCAGCCAAGATGGGCGACTGAACACTGAAGCTTTCTTT. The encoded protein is CASSQDGRLNTEAFF.

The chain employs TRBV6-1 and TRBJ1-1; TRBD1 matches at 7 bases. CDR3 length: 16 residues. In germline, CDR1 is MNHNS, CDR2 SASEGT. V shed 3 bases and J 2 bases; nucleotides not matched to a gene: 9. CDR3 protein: CASSDPQGTFNTEAFF. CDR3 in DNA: TGTGCCAGCAGTGATCCACAGGGGACCTTTAACACTGAAGCTTTCTTT.

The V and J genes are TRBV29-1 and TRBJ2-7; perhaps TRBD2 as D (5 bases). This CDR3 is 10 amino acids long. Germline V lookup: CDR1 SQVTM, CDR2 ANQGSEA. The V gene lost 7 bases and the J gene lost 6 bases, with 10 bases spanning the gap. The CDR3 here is CSALRGEQYF. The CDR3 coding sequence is TGCAGCGCACTTCGGGGCGAGCAGTACTTC.